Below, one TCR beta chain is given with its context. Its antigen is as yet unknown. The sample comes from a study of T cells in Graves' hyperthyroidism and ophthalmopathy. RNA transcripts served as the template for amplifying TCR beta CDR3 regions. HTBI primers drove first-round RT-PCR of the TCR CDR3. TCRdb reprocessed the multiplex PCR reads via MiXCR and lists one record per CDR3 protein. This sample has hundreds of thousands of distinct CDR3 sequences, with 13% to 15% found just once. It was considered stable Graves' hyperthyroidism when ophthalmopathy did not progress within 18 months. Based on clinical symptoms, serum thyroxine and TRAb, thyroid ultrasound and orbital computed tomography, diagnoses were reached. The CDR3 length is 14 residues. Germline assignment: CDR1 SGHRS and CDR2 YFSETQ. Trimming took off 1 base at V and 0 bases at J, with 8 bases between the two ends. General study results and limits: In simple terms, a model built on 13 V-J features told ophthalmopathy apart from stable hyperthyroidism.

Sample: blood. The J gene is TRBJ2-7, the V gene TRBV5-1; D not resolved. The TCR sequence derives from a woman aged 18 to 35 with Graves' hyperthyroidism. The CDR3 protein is CASSLTTLSYEQYF. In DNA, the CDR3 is TGCGCCAGCAGCTTGACAACTCTCTCCTACGAGCAGTACTTC. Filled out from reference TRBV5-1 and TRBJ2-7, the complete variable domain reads KAGVTQTPRYLIKTRGQQVTLSCSPISGHRSVSWYQQTPGQGLQFLFEYFSETQRNKGNFPGRFSGRQFSNSRSEMNVSTLELGDSALYLCASSLTTLSYEQYFGPGTRLTVT.